These 15 T cell receptor beta chains originate from one sample sequenced in a study of cytomegalovirus exposure and HLA in healthy donors. In the PCR, 60 Vbeta and 13 Jbeta primers were used. Using immunoSEQ multiplex PCR, the repertoire was profiled, and TCRdb retains in-frame clones only, with some absent. The sample contains roughly 100,000 clones, over 75% of which appear only once. The sequencing input was PBMCs. The source of these receptors is a man aged 40-49 years in good health and CMV-seropositive.

This chain joins TRBV5-1 and TRBJ1-1, with 9 bases fitting TRBD1. Trimming cost V 3 bases and J 4 bases; bases outside gene matches: 4. This CDR3 is 14 amino acids long. The germline CDR1 and CDR2 sequences are SGHRS and YFSETQ. The CDR3 sequence: CASSYLTGGTEAFF. CDR3 coding DNA: TGCGCCAGCAGCTACTTGACAGGGGGCACTGAAGCTTTCTTT.

The J gene is TRBJ1-5, the V gene TRBV6-6; D may be TRBD1 (6 bases). Trimming took 7 bases from V and 7 from J, leaving 17 bases between them. The length of the CDR3 is 14 residues. CDR1 MNHNY and CDR2 SVGAGI come from the germline V gene (reference sequence). The CDR3: CASTPDRMDQPQHF. CDR3 nucleotides: TGTGCCAGCACTCCGGACAGAATGGACCAGCCCCAGCATTTT.

A few counts support this clone. The chain carries TRBV2 and TRBJ2-5; D unclear. The V end lost 3 bases, the J end lost 6 bases, and 14 bases lay between the germline ends. The CDR3 loop spans 14 amino acids. The germline V gene has CDR1 SNHLY and CDR2 FYNNEI. The CDR3 sequence is CASSEPLVRKTQYF. The CDR3 DNA reads TGTGCCAGCAGTGAGCCTCTCGTGAGGAAGACCCAGTACTTC.

The gene calls are TRBV9 and TRBJ1-1, with a tentative D call TRBD1 (5 bases). The CDR3 covers 18 residues. V lost 4 bases, J lost 1 base, and 23 bases lay in between. The germline gives CDR1 SGDLS, CDR2 YYNGEE. The CDR3 here is CASSRRGLDMRGNTEAFF. The CDR3 bases are TGTGCCAGCAGCAGACGTGGGTTGGACATGCGGGGGAACACTGAAGCTTTCTTT. Full variable domain (outside the CDR3, taken from reference TRBV9 and TRBJ1-1): DSGVTQTPKHLITATGQRVTLRCSPRSGDLSVYWYQQSLDQGLQFLIQYYNGEERAKGNILERFSAQQFPDLHSELNLSSLELGDSALYFCASSRRGLDMRGNTEAFFGQGTRLTVV.

This chain links TRBV20-1 with TRBJ1-2; TRBD1 aligns across 8 bases. J was trimmed by 6 bases and V by 5 bases; bases with no gene match: 2. The length of the CDR3 is 11 residues. Germline V gives CDR1 DFQATT, CDR2 SNEGSKA (reference sequence). CDR3 DNA: TGCAGTGCTGGACAGGGAGATGGCTACACCTTC. This translates into CSAGQGDGYTF.

The chain couples TRBV4-1 to TRBJ1-2; TRBD1 matches at 7 bases. CDR3 length: 16 amino acids. V lost 1 base, J lost 4 bases, and 9 bases stayed unmatched. The germline gives CDR1 MGHRA, CDR2 YSYEKL. CDR3: CASSQGPQGQSYGYTF. The CDR3 bases are TGCGCCAGCAGCCAAGGGCCCCAGGGACAGTCCTATGGCTACACCTTC.

The chain carries TRBV27 and TRBJ2-1, with D uncertain. The CDR3 sequence is 14 residues long. The germline V gene encodes CDR1 MNHEY and CDR2 SMNVEV (reference sequence). V shed 5 bases and J shed 5 bases, with 13 bases lying between them. CDR3 protein: CASSLTHTHNEQFF. CDR3 DNA: TGTGCCAGCAGTCTCACGCATACACACAATGAGCAGTTCTTC.

This clone was recorded a few times. CDR3 bases: TGCAGCGCCGCACAGGGCGGGTCGCACTACGAGCAGTACTTC. This encodes CSAAQGGSHYEQYF. The V call is TRBV29-1, the J call TRBJ2-7; tentatively, D is TRBD1 (6 bases). Germline values: CDR1 SQVTM, CDR2 ANQGSEA. V gave up 7 bases and J gave up 3 bases, with 19 bases separating them. This CDR3 contains 14 residues.

The chain links TRBV4-2 to TRBJ1-2, with 7 bases fitting TRBD1. Germline CDR1 reads LGHNA; CDR2 reads YNFKEQ. The J segment lost 6 bases and the V segment lost 6 bases, leaving 4 bases of the junction unmatched. The CDR3 length is 12 residues. CDR3 coding DNA: TGTGCCAGCAGTCTGGGACAGAATGGCTACACCTTC. This codes for CASSLGQNGYTF.

The chain joins TRBV10-3 to TRBJ2-1; 9 bases match TRBD2. The CDR3 length is 17 residues. The V segment lost 4 bases and the J segment 0 bases; nucleotides outside the gene matches: 7. Per germline, CDR1 ENHRY and CDR2 SYGVKD. CDR3 residues: CAISGISGRPSYNEQFF. The CDR3 nucleotides are TGTGCCATCAGTGGAATTAGCGGGAGACCCTCCTACAATGAGCAGTTCTTC.

The V gene is TRBV9, the J gene TRBJ2-3, with 10 bases fitting TRBD2. This CDR3 spans 17 amino acids. From germline, CDR1 is SGDLS and CDR2 YYNGEE. V trimming: 4 bases; J trimming: 0 bases; junction bases outside the gene matches: 8. The CDR3 here is CASSPSKTSGSTDTQYF. The CDR3 nucleotides are TGTGCCAGCAGCCCTTCTAAGACTAGCGGGAGCACAGATACGCAGTATTTT.

CDR3 amino acids: CASSLEVVGVGRAELFF. The CDR3 DNA follows: TGTGCCAGCAGCTTAGAAGTGGTCGGGGTCGGCCGTGCGGAGCTGTTTTTT. The chain combines TRBV11-3 with TRBJ2-2, with D possibly matching TRBD2 (5 bases). CDR1 and CDR2 (germline): SGHNT, YENEEA. CDR3 size: 17 residues. The V end was cut by 0 bases, the J end by 10 bases, with 21 bases between.

This sequence joins TRBV5-4 and TRBJ2-7; 9 bases align to TRBD1. This CDR3 contains 15 residues. V trimming: 4 bases; J trimming: 4 bases; junction bases outside the gene matches: 9. From germline, CDR1 is SGHNT and CDR2 YYREEE (reference sequence). The CDR3 coding sequence is TGTGCCAGCAGCATGCCGGGACAGGGAGGGTACGAGCAGTACTTC. It translates to CASSMPGQGGYEQYF.

This clone has a handful of counts. The chain links TRBV6-1 to TRBJ2-5; D may be TRBD1 (5 bases). CDR3 length equals 13 residues. Trimming removed 5 bases at V and 13 bases at J, with 20 bases between. Looked up from germline, CDR1 is MNHNS and CDR2 is SASEGT. CDR3 region: CASSSDPQGIPYF. For the CDR3, the DNA is TGTGCCAGCAGTTCCGACCCCCAGGGAATTCCGTACTTC.

The CDR3 bases are TGTGCCAGCAACCTGGACAGGGGGTACTACGAGCAGTACTTC. Encoded protein: CASNLDRGYYEQYF. The chain joins TRBV2 to TRBJ2-7; TRBD1 agrees at 10 bases. This CDR3 is built from 14 residues. The germline V gene encodes CDR1 SNHLY and CDR2 FYNNEI. Trimming removed 7 bases from V and 3 bases from J; junction bases left unmatched: 6.